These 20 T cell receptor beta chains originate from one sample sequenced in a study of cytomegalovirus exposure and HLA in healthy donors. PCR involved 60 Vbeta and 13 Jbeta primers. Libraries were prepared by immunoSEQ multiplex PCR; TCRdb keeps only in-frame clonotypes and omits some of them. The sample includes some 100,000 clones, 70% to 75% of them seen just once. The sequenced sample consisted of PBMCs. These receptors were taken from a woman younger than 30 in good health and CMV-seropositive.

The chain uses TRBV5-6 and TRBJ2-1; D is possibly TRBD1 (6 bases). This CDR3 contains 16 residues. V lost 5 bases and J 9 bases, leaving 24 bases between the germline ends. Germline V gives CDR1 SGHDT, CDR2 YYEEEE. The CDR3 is CASRNLNAQGSGEQFF. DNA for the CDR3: TGTGCCAGCAGGAATCTGAACGCACAGGGATCGGGTGAGCAGTTCTTC.

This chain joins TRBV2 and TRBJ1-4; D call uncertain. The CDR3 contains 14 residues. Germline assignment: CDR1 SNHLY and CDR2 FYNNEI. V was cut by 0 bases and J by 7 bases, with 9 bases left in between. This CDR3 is CASSEAVGVEKLFF. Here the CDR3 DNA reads TGTGCCAGCAGTGAAGCGGTCGGGGTTGAAAAACTGTTTTTT.

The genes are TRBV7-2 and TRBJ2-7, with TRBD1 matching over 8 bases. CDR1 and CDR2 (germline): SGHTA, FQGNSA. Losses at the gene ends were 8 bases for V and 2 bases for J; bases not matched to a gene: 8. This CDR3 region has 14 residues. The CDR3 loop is CASWLGTGPYEQYF. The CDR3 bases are TGTGCCAGCTGGCTCGGGACAGGACCCTACGAGCAGTACTTC.

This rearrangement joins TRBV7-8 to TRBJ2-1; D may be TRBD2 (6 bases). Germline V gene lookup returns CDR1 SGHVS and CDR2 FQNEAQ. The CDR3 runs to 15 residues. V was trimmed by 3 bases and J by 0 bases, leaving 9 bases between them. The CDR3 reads CASSFSGGSYNEQFF. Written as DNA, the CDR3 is TGTGCCAGCAGCTTTAGCGGAGGCTCCTACAATGAGCAGTTCTTC. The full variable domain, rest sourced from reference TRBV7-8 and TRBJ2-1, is GAGVSQSPRYKVAKRGQDVALRCDPISGHVSLFWYQQALGQGPEFLTYFQNEAQLDKSGLPSDRFFAERPEGSVSTLKIQRTQQEDSAVYLCASSFSGGSYNEQFFGPGTRLTVL.

CDR3 region: CASSFGAKESRAFF. The CDR3 DNA follows: TGTGCCAGCAGCTTTGGCGCCAAAGAGTCCAGGGCTTTCTTT. The chain joins TRBV7-2 to TRBJ1-1; D is unresolved. Germline V gives CDR1 SGHTA, CDR2 FQGNSA. CDR3 length: 14 residues. V was shortened by 3 bases and J by 11 bases, with 19 bases between the two germline ends.

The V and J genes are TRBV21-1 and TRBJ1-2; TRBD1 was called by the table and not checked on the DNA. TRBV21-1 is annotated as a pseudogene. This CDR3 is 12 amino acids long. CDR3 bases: TGTGCCAGCAGCAAGGGACAGCACTCAAGTTGCTTC. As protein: CASSKGQHSSCF.

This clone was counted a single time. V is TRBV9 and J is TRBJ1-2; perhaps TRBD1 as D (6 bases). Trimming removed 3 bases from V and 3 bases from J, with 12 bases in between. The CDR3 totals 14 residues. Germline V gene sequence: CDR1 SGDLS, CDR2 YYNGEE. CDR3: CASSGKGGDYGYTF. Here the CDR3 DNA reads TGTGCCAGCAGCGGAAAGGGGGGGGACTATGGCTACACCTTC.

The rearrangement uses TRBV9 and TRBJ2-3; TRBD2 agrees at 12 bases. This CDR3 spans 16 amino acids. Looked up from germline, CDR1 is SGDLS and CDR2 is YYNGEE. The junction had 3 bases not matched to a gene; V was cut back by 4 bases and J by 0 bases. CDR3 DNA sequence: TGTGCCAGCAGCCGACTAGCGGGAGAAAGCACAGATACGCAGTATTTT. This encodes CASSRLAGESTDTQYF.

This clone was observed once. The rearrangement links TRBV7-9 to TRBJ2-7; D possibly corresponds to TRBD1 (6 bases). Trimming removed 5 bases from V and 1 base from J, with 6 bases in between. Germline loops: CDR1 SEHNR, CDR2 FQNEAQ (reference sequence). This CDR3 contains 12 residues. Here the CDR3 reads CASSQGSYEQYF. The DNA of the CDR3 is TGTGCCAGCAGCCAGGGGTCCTACGAGCAGTACTTC.

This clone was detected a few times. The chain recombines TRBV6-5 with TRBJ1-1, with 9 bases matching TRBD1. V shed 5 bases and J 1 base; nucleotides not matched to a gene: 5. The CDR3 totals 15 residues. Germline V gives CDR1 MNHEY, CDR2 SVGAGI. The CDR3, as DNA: TGTGCCAGCAGTCCCGACAGGGGGAGGAACACTGAAGCTTTCTTT. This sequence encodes CASSPDRGRNTEAFF.

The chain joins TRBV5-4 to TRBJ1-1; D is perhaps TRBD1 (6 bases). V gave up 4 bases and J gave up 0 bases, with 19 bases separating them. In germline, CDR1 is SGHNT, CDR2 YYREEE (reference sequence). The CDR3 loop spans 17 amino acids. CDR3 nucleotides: TGTGCCAGCAGCCCAAACCCCGGGACACCTCTGAACACTGAAGCTTTCTTT. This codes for CASSPNPGTPLNTEAFF.

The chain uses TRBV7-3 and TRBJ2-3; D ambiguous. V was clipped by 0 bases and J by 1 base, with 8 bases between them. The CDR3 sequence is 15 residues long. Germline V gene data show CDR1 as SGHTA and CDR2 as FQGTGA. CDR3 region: CASSLTVVRTDTQYF. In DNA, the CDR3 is TGTGCCAGCAGCTTAACGGTAGTCCGCACAGATACGCAGTATTTT.

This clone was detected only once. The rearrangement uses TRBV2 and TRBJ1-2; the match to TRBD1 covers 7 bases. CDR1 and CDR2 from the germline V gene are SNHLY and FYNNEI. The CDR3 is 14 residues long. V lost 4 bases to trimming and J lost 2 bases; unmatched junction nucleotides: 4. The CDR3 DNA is TGTGCCAGCAGTGCCCCGGACAGGAACTATGGCTACACCTTC. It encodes CASSAPDRNYGYTF.

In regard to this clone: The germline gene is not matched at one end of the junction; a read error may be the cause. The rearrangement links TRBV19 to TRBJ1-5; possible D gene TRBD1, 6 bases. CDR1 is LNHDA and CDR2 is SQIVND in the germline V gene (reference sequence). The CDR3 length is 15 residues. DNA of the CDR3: TGTGCCAGTAGTATTAACAGGGATCGGAATCAGTCCCAGCATTTT. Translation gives CASSINRDRNQSQHF.

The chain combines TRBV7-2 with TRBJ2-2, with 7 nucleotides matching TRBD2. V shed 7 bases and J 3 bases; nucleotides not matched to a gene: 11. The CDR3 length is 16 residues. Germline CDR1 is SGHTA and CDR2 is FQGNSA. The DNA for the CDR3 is TGTGCCAGCACCTCGGCCACTCTAGCGGACACCGGGGAGCTGTTTTTT. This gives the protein CASTSATLADTGELFF.

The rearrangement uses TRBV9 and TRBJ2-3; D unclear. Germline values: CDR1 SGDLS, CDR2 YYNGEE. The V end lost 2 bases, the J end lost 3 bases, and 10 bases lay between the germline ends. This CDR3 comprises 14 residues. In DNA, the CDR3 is TGTGCCAGCAGCGTGCCGACTGCGACAGATACGCAGTATTTT. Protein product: CASSVPTATDTQYF.

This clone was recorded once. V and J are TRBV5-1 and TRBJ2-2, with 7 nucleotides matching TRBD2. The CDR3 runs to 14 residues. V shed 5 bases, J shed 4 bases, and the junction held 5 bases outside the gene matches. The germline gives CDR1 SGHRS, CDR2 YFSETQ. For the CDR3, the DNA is TGCGCCAGCAGGGAGGGCGGGAGCACCGGGGAGCTGTTTTTT. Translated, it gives CASREGGSTGELFF.

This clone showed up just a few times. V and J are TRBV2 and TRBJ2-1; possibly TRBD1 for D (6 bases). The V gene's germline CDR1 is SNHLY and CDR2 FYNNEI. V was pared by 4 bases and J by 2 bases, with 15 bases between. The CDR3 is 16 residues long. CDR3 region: CASSGTGTSTYNEQFF. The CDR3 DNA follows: TGTGCCAGCAGTGGAACCGGGACATCGACCTACAATGAGCAGTTCTTC.

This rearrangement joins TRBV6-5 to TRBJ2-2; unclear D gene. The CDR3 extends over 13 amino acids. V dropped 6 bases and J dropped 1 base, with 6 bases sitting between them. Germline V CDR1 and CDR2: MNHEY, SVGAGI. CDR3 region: CASRSRNTGELFF. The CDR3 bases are TGTGCCAGCAGGAGCCGGAACACCGGGGAGCTGTTTTTT.

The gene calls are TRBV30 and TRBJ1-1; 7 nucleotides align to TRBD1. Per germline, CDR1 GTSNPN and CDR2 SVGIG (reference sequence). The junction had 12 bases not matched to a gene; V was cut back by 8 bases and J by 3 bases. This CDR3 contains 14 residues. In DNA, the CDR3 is TGTGCCGGCTGTAAAAGGGGGCGCGACACTGAAGCTTTCTTT. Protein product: CAGCKRGRDTEAFF.